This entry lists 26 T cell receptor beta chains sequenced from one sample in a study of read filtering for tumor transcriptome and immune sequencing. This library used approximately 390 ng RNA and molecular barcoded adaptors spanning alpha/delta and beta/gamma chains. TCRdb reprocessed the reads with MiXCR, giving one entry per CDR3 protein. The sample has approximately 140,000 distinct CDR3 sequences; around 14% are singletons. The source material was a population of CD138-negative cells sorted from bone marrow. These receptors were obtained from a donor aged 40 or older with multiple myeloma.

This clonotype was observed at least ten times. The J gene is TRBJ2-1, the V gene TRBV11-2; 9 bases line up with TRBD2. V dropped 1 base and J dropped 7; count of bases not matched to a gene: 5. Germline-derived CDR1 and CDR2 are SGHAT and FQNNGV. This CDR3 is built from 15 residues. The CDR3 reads CASSLVGSGSNEQFF. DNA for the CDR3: TGTGCCAGCAGCTTAGTAGGTAGCGGGAGTAATGAGCAGTTCTTC.

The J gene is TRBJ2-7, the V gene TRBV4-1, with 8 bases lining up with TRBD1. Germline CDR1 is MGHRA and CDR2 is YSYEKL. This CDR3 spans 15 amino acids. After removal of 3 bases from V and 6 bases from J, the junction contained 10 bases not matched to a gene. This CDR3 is CASSQGGQGWGEQYF. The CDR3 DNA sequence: TGCGCCAGCAGCCAGGGTGGACAGGGATGGGGCGAGCAGTACTTC.

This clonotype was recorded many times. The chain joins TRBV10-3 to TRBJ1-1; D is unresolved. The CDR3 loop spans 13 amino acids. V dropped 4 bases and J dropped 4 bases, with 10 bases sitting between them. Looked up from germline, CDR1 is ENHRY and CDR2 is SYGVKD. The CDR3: CAISVGEGTEAFF. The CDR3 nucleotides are TGTGCCATCAGTGTTGGGGAAGGCACTGAAGCTTTCTTT.

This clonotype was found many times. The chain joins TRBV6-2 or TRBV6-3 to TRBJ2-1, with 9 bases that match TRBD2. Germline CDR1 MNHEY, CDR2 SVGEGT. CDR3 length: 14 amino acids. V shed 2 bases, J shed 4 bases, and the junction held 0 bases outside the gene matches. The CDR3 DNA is TGTGCCAGCAGTTACCTAGCGGGATACAATGAGCAGTTCTTC. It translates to CASSYLAGYNEQFF.

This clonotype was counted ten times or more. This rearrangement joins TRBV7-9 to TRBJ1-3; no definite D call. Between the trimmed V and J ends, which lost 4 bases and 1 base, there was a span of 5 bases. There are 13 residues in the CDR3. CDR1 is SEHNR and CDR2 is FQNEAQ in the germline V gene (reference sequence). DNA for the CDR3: TGTGCCAGCAGCTGGGGTTCTGGAAACACCATATATTTT. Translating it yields CASSWGSGNTIYF.

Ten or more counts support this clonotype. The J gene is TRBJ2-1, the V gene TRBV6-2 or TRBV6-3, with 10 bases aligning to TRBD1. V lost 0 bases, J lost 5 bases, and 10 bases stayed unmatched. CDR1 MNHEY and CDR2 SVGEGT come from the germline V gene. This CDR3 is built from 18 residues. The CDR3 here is CASSYSGPGQGINNEQFF. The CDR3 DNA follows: TGTGCCAGCAGTTACTCAGGACCGGGACAGGGGATAAACAATGAGCAGTTCTTC.

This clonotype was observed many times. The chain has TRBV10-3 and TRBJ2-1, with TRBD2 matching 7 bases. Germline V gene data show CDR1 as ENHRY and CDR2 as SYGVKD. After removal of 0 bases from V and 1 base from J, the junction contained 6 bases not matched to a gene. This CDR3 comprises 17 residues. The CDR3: CAISESDSGFSYNEQFF. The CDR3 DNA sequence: TGTGCCATCAGTGAGTCTGATAGCGGGTTTTCCTACAATGAGCAGTTCTTC.

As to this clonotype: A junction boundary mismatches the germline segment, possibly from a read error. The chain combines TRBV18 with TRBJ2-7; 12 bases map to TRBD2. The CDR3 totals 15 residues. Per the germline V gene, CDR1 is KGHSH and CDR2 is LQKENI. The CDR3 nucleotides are TGTGCCAGCTCACCAGAACTAGCGGGAGGAAACGAGCAGTGCTTC. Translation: CASSPELAGGNEQCF.

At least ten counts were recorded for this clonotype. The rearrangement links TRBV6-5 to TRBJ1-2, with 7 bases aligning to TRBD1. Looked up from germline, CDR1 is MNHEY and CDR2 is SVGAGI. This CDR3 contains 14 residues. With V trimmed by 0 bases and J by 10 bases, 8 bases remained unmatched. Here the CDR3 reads CASSYSGTALDYTF. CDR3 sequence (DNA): TGTGCCAGCAGTTACTCAGGGACAGCTCTTGACTACACCTTC.

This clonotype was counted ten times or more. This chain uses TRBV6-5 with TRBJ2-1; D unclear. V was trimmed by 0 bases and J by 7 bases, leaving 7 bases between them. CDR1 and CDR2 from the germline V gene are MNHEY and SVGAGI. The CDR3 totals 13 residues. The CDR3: CASSYSSWNEQFF. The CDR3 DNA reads TGTGCCAGCAGTTACTCGAGTTGGAATGAGCAGTTCTTC.

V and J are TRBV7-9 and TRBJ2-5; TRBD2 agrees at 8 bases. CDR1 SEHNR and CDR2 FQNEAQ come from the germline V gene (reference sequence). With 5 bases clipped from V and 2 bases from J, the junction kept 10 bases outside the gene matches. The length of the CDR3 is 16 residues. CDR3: CASSPSQREKQETQYF. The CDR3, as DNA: TGTGCCAGCAGCCCCTCCCAGCGGGAGAAACAAGAGACCCAGTACTTC.

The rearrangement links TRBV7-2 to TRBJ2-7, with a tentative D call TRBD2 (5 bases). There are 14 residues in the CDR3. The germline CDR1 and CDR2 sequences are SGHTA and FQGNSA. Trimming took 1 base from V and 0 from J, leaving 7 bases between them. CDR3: CASSLVRGSYEQYF. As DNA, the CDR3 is TGTGCCAGCAGCTTAGTCCGGGGCTCCTACGAGCAGTACTTC.

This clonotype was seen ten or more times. CDR3 amino acids: CSGRRTGVNTEAFF. Written as DNA, the CDR3 is TGCAGCGGGCGGCGAACAGGGGTGAACACTGAAGCTTTCTTT. The gene calls are TRBV29-1 and TRBJ1-1; TRBD1 matches at 7 bases. The length of the CDR3 is 14 residues. Unmatched junction bases numbered 8, after V lost 7 bases and J lost 0 bases. Germline V gene sequence: CDR1 SQVTM, CDR2 ANQGSEA.

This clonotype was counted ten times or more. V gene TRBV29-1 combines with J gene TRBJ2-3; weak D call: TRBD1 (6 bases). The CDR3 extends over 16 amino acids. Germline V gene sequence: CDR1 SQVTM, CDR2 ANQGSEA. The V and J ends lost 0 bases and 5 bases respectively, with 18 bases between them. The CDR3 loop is CSVEDRGQLWGDTQYF. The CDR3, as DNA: TGCAGCGTTGAAGACAGGGGACAACTGTGGGGAGATACGCAGTATTTT.

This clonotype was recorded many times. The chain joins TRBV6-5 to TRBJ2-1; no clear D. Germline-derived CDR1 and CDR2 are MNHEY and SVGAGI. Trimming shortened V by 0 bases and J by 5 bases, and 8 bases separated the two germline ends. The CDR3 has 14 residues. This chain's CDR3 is CASSYSYRNNEQFF. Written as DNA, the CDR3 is TGTGCCAGCAGTTACTCTTACAGAAACAATGAGCAGTTCTTC.

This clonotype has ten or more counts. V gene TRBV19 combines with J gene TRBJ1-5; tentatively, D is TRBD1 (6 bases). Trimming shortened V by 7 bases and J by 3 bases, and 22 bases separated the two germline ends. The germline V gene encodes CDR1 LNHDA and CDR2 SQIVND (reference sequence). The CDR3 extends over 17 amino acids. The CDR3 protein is CASKVGRNRADNQPQHF. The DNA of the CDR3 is TGTGCCAGTAAAGTAGGGCGGAACAGGGCAGACAATCAGCCCCAGCATTTT.

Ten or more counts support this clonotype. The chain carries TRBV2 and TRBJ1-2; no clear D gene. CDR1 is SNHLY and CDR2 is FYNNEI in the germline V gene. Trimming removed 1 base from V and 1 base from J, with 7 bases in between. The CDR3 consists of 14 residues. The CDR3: CASSEVFVNYGYTF. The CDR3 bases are TGTGCCAGCAGTGAAGTTTTCGTTAACTATGGCTACACCTTC.

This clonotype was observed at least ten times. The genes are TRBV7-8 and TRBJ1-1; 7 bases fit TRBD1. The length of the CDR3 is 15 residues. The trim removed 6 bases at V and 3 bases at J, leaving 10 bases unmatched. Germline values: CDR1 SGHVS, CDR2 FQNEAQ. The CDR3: CASRLQGSHYTEAFF. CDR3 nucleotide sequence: TGTGCCAGCAGACTACAGGGGTCCCACTACACTGAAGCTTTCTTT.

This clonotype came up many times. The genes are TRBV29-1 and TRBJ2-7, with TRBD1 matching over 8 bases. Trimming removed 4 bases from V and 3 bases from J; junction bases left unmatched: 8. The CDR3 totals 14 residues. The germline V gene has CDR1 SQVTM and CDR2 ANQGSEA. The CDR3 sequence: CSVASGGAVYEQYF. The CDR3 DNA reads TGCAGCGTTGCCTCAGGGGGCGCGGTCTACGAGCAGTACTTC.

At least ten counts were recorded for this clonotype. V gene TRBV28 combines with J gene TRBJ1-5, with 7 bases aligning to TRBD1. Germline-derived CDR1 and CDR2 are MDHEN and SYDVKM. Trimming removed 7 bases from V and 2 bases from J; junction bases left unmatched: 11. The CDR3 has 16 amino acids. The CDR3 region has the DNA TGTGCCAGCATCCCCGACAGGGTTTCTGGCAATCAGCCCCAGCATTTT. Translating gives CASIPDRVSGNQPQHF.

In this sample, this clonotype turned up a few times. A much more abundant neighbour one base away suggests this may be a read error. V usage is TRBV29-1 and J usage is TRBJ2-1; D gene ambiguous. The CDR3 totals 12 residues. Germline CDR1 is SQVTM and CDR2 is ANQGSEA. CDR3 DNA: TGCAGCGTTGAGGGCGTTATGAATGGGCAGTTCTTC. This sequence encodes CSVEGVMNGQFF.

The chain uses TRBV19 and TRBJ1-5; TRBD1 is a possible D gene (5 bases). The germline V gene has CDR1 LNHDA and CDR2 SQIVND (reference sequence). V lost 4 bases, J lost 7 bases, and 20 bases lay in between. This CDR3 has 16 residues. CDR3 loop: CASSRGRTFEEQPQHF. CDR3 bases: TGTGCCAGTAGTAGGGGACGGACGTTCGAGGAACAGCCCCAGCATTTT.

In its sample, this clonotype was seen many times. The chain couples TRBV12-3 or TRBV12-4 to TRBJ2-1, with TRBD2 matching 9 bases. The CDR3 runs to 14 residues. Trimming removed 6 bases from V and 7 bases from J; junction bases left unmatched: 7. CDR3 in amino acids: CASRGVAGVNEQFF. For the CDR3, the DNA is TGTGCCAGCAGAGGGGTAGCGGGAGTGAATGAGCAGTTCTTC.

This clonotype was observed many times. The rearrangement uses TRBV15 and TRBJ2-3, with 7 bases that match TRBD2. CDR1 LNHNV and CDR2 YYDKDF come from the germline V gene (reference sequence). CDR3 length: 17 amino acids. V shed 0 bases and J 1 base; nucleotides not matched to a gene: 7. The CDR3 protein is CATSRDSLAERTDTQYF. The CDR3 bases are TGTGCCACCAGCAGAGATAGTCTAGCGGAGCGCACAGATACGCAGTATTTT. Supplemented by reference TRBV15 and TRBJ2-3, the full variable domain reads DAMVIQNPRYQVTQFGKPVTLSCSQTLNHNVMYWYQQKSSQAPKLLFHYYDKDFNNEADTPDNFQSRRPNTSFCFLDIRSPGLGDTAMYLCATSRDSLAERTDTQYFGPGTRLTVL.

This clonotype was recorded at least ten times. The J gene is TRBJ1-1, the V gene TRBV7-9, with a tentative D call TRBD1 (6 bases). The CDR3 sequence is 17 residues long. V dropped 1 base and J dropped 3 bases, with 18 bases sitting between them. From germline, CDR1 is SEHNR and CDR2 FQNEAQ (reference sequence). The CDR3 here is CASSLGGASGGDTEAFF. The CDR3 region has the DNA TGTGCCAGCAGCTTAGGGGGGGCTTCCGGTGGCGACACTGAAGCTTTCTTT.

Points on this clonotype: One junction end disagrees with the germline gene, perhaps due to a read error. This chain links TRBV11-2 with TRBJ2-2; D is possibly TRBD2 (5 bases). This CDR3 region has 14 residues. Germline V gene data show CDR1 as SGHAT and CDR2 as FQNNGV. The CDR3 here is CASSSGDSTGEPFF. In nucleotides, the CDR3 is TGTGCCAGCAGCTCTGGGGATAGCACCGGGGAGCCGTTTTTT.